This T cell receptor (beta chain) came from a study of T cell repertoires in cytomegalovirus infection (dated by TCRdb to the late 2010s). As for the study more broadly: Donor HLA type was relevant to the analysis, because carriage of CMV infection together with the matching HLA type was indicated by public TCR beta signatures.

Study-level results and caveats: In both this cohort and an independent cohort of 350 or so donors, the cumulative frequency of public TCR beta family members distinguished carriers of CMV infection plus the relevant HLA type. The ex vivo response was dominated by HLA-C-restricted CMV-specific TCR beta clonotypes, which also provided the single most frequent clonotype in two of eight donors.

TCRdb lists the instrument as Illumina HiSeq 1500. The public reads were reanalyzed by TCRdb: fastp trimming at Q25, MiXCR alignment, in-frame beta chains only. Each entry is one CDR3 protein sequence, shown with its most common DNA and genes. The sample yields 600,000 to 800,000 distinct CDR3 sequences; approximately 24% were counted once. The ten largest clones represent 6.5% to 10% of the sample. Based on the germline V gene, the CDR1 and CDR2 sequences are MNHEY and SVGEGT. V is pruned by 4 bases and J by 6 bases, leaving 4 bases of the junction without a gene match. There are 13 amino acids in the CDR3, from cysteine to phenylalanine inclusive. Only CDR3 DNA is held: 39 bases, read in frame from base 1. This clonotype occurred a few times. It lacks a known antigen. No base-level quality is on record; no much larger clone is a single base apart.

Source material: CD8+ T cells from PBMCs. The rearranged chain carries TRBV6-2 or TRBV6-3 and TRBJ2-7; 9 bases in the middle match TRBD2. This clonotype was sampled from a human donor in good health (CMV status not recorded). Some clones in this sample may be carry-over from other donors' samples. CDR3 reads: CASSSGLAFEQYF. The sequenced DNA: TGTGCCAGCAGTTCGGGACTAGCTTTCGAGCAGTACTTC.